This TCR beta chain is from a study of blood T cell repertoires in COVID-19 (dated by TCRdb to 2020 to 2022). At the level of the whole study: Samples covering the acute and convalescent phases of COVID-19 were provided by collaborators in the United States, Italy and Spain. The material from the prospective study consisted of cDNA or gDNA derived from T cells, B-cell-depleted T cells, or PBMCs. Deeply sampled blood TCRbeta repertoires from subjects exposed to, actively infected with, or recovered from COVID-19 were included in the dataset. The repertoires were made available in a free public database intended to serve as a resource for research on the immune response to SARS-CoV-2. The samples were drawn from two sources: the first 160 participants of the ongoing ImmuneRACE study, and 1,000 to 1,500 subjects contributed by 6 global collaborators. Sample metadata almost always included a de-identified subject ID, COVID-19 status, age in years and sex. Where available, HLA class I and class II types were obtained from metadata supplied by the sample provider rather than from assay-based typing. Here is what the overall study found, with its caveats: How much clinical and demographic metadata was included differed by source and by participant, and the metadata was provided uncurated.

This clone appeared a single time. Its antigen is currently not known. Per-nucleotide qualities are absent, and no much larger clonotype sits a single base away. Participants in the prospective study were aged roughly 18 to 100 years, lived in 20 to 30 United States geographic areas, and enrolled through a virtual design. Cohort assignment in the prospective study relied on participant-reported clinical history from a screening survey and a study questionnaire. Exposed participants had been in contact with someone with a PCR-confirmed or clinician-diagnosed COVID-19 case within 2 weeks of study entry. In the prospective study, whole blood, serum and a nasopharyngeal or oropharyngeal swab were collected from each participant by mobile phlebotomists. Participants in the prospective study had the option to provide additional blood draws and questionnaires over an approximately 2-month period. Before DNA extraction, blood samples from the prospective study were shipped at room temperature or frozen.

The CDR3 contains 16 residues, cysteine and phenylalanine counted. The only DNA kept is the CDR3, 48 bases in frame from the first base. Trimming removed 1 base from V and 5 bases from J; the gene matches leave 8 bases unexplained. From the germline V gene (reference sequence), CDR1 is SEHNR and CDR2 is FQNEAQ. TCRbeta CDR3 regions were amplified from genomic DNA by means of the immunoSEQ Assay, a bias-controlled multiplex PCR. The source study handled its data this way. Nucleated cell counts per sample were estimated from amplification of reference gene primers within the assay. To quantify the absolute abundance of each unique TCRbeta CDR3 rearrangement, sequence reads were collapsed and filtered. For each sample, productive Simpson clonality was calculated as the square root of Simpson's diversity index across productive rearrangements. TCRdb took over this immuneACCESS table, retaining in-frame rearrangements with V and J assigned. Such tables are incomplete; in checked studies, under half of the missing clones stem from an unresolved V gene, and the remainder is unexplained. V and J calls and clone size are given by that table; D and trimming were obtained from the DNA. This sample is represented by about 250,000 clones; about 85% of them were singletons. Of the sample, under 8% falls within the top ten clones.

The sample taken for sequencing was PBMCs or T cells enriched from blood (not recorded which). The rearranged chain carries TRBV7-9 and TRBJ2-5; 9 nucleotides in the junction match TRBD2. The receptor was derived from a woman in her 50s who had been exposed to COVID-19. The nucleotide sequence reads TGTGCCAGCAGCTTAGTGGGCGGGGGGGCCAAGGAGACCCAGTACTTC. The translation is CASSLVGGGAKETQYF.